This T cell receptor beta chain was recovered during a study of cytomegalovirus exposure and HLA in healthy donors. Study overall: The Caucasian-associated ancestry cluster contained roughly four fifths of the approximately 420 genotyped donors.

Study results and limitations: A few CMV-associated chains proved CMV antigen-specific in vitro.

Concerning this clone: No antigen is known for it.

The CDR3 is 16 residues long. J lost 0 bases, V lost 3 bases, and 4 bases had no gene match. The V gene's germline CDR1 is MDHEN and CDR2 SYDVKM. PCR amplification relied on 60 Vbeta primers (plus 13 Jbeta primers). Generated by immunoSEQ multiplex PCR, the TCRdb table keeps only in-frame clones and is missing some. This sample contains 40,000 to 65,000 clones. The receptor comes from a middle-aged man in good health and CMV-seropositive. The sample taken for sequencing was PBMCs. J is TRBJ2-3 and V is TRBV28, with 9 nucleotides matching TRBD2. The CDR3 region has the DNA TGTGCCAGCAGTTTGTCCCTAGCGGGAAGCACAGATACGCAGTATTTT. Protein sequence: CASSLSLAGSTDTQYF.